The rows below give T cell receptor beta chains drawn from one sample of a study of vaccination effects on CD4 cells after COVID-19. These receptors' antigens are unknown. Repertoires were generated with immunoSEQ multiplex PCR, while TCRdb's copy carries only in-frame clones and drops some. The sample lists tens of thousands of clones, approximately 78% occurring once. The source was CD4+ T cells from PBMCs cultured with HCoV-NL63 spike peptides, collected before COVID-19 vaccination. All receptors derive from a human donor who had a prior SARS-CoV-2 infection. Both conserved end residues are part of each CDR3. The D gene is left open where the match is weak. Clone size is given for some rows only: seen once, a few or many times, or a class if the clone is expanded.

V	D	size	J	DNA	CDR3
TRBV7-2	NA	NA	TRBJ1-2	TGTGCCAGCAGCGCACAGGGCCAATTTTCGGCTGGCTACACCTTC	CASSAQGQFSAGYTF
TRBV18	NA	NA	TRBJ1-6	TGTGCCAGCTCACCACCTGCGTCTAGGGGCCCCCTCCACTTT	CASSPPASRGPLHF
TRBV5-1	NA	NA	TRBJ2-3	TGCGCCAGCAGCAAGCCCCACTACGGGAGCACAGATACGCAGTATTTT	CASSKPHYGSTDTQYF
TRBV7-3	NA	NA	TRBJ2-1	TGTGCCAGCAGCTTAAGGGGTGGGGGGCACCTCAATGAGCAGTTCTTC	CASSLRGGGHLNEQFF
TRBV11-1	TRBD1	NA	TRBJ1-2	TGTGCCAGCAGCTTAGACCCGACAGGGGGATTTTATGGCTACACCTTC	CASSLDPTGGFYGYTF
TRBV27	TRBD1	NA	TRBJ2-7	TGTGCCAGCAGTCCCACCGGGACAGGACCCTACGAGCAGTACTTC	CASSPTGTGPYEQYF
TRBV9	TRBD1	NA	TRBJ1-1	TGTGCCAGCAGCCAGGGACAGGGGTACACTGAAGCTTTCTTT	CASSQGQGYTEAFF
TRBV7-9	NA	NA	TRBJ2-7	TGTGCCAGCAGCTTAGTGTCCTACGGGCAGTACTTC	CASSLVSYGQYF
TRBV28	NA	NA	TRBJ2-1	TGTGCCAGCAGTTTAGGGGGTACGGCCTCTGGTGAGCAGTTCTTC	CASSLGGTASGEQFF
TRBV7-3	TRBD1	few	TRBJ1-1	TGTGCCAGCAGCATCGGGACAGGTTATTATCAAGCTTTCTTT	CASSIGTGYYQAFF
TRBV2	TRBD2	NA	TRBJ2-3	TGTGCCAGCAGTAAGGGACTAGCGGGCACAGATACGCAGTATTTT	CASSKGLAGTDTQYF
TRBV7-3	NA	NA	TRBJ2-2	TGTGCCAGCAGCTCCTCACAGATTTCGAACACCGGGGAGCTGTTTTTT	CASSSSQISNTGELFF
TRBV11-2	NA	NA	TRBJ2-6	TGTGCCAGCAGCTCGGACCTTTGGGGGAGCTCTGGGGCCAACGTCCTGACTTTC	CASSSDLWGSSGANVLTF
TRBV30	NA	NA	TRBJ2-3	TGTGCCTGGAGTGGGCTTACAACGCAGTATTTT	CAWSGLTTQYF
TRBV7-2	NA	NA	TRBJ2-1	TGTGCCAGCAGCTTACGATCCGAGGCATACAATGAGCAGTTCTTC	CASSLRSEAYNEQFF
TRBV5-1	TRBD2	NA	TRBJ2-3	TGCGCCAGCAGCGACCTAGCGGCTGGCGATACGCAGTATTTT	CASSDLAAGDTQYF
TRBV3-1/TRBV3-2	TRBD1	NA	TRBJ2-7	TGTGCCAGCAGCCATCTCGGGACAGGGGGCTACGAGCAGTACTTC	CASSHLGTGGYEQYF
TRBV4-2	TRBD2	NA	TRBJ2-5	TGTGCCAGCAGCCAACCCAGAGGGACTAGCGGACAAGAGACCCAGTACTTC	CASSQPRGTSGQETQYF
TRBV28	NA	NA	TRBJ2-1	TGTGCCAGCATGGAGCCCCCGAGCTCCTACAATGAGCAGTTCTTC	CASMEPPSSYNEQFF
TRBV5-6	TRBD1	NA	TRBJ2-7	TGTGCCAGCAGCTTGGCCGTTGGACAGGGTCTCTACGAGCAGTACTTC	CASSLAVGQGLYEQYF
TRBV19	NA	NA	TRBJ1-2	TGTGCCAGTAGTAAGTGGGACGCCTCTAACTATGGCTACACCTTC	CASSKWDASNYGYTF
TRBV5-4	TRBD1	NA	TRBJ2-5	TGTGCCAGCAGCCCCGTCGCCATACAGGGGGCGGGGGAGACCCAGTACTTC	CASSPVAIQGAGETQYF
TRBV7-8	TRBD2	few	TRBJ2-1	TGTGCCAGCAAAAGAGAACCGGGACTACACAATGAGCAGTTCTTC	CASKREPGLHNEQFF
TRBV30	NA	few	TRBJ2-7	TGTGCCTGGAGTGTATACACCGAGCAGTACTTC	CAWSVYTEQYF
TRBV20-1	NA	NA	TRBJ2-3	TGCAGTGTGGTTATAGCAGATACGCAGTATTTT	CSVVIADTQYF
TRBV11-3	NA	NA	TRBJ2-5	TGTGCCAGCAGCTCGAGCTATCAAGAGACCCAGTACTTC	CASSSSYQETQYF
TRBV6-5	TRBD1	NA	TRBJ1-1	TGTGCCAGCAGAGAGGGGACAGGGGGAGCTTTCTTT	CASREGTGGAFF
TRBV6-6	NA	NA	TRBJ1-1	TGTGCCAGCAGTATTATGGGGGGTTTCGCTGAAGCTTTCTTT	CASSIMGGFAEAFF
TRBV4-3	NA	NA	TRBJ2-1	TGCGCCAGCAGCCAAGATTTTGGTCAGTACAATGAGCAGTTCTTC	CASSQDFGQYNEQFF
TRBV6-5	NA	NA	TRBJ2-2	TGTGCCAGCAGTTACGCGTGGGCCGGCGGGGAGCTGTTTTTT	CASSYAWAGGELFF
TRBV5-1	TRBD2	NA	TRBJ2-3	TGCGCCAGCAAACCTAGCGGGACCTCAGATACGCAGTATTTT	CASKPSGTSDTQYF
TRBV2	TRBD1	NA	TRBJ2-7	TGTGCCAGCAGTTACAGGGGGCGCGAGCAGTACTTC	CASSYRGREQYF
TRBV11-1	TRBD1	few	TRBJ1-6	TGTGCCAGCAGCTCCCACGGGACAGGGGTAGACTCACCCCTCCACTTT	CASSSHGTGVDSPLHF
TRBV27	NA	once	TRBJ1-1	TGTGCCAGCAGTGGTTCCGGATATTGGGACACTGAAGCTTTCTTT	CASSGSGYWDTEAFF
TRBV20-1	NA	NA	TRBJ2-7	TGCAGTGCTAGTAGGGCAGGAAGCTCCTACGAGCAGTACTTC	CSASRAGSSYEQYF
TRBV29-1	NA	NA	TRBJ1-1	TGCAGCGTTGAAGATCAACAGGGCACTGAAGCTTTCTTT	CSVEDQQGTEAFF
TRBV3-1/TRBV3-2	NA	NA	TRBJ2-5	TGTGCCAGCACCCCCGCGGGTAGGCGGCAAGAGACCCAGTACTTC	CASTPAGRRQETQYF
TRBV4-2	NA	few	TRBJ1-6	TGTGCCAGCAGCCAGGAGGTCCGCTATAATTCACCCCTCCACTTT	CASSQEVRYNSPLHF
TRBV7-3	TRBD2	once	TRBJ2-3	TGTGCCAGCAGCTTATATGTCAGCGGACTAGAGGCAGATACGCAGTATTTT	CASSLYVSGLEADTQYF
TRBV5-1	NA	few	TRBJ2-3	TGCGCCAGCAGCTTGTCAGGTTACGAAGATACGCAGTATTTT	CASSLSGYEDTQYF